Below are 26 T cell receptor beta chains sequenced from a single sample in a study of CD8+ T cells in alopecia areata. The treatment was: oral pan-JAK inhibitor, 5-10 mg twice daily. cDNA reverse transcribed from extracted RNA served as the sequencing template. Some clones are missing from TCRdb's copy, which holds only in-frame ones; the method was immunoSEQ multiplex PCR. The sample shows some 170,000 clones, less than 75% of them seen only once. Sequencing was performed on CD4+ T cells sorted from blood, taken at approximately week 60, from a patient treated with tofacitinib. These receptors all come from a human donor with alopecia areata.

V and J are TRBV15 and TRBJ2-3; maybe TRBD2 (6 bases). In germline, CDR1 is LNHNV, CDR2 YYDKDF (reference sequence). This CDR3 spans 14 amino acids. V shed 1 base and J shed 5 bases, with 10 bases lying between them. CDR3 residues: CATSRGLAKDTQYF. CDR3 DNA sequence: TGTGCCACCAGCAGAGGTCTAGCGAAAGATACGCAGTATTTT.

This clone was counted a few times. In DNA form, the CDR3 reads TGTGCCAGCAGTGCCAGGGGAGACACCGGGGAGCTGTTTTTT. It encodes CASSARGDTGELFF. The rearrangement links TRBV2 to TRBJ2-2, with a possible D match to TRBD1 (6 bases). CDR3 length: 14 amino acids. With 4 bases removed from V and 3 bases from J, the gap between germline ends came to 9 bases. CDR1 is SNHLY and CDR2 is FYNNEI in the germline V gene.

This clone has only a few counts. The chain joins TRBV29-1 to TRBJ2-7, with 12 bases aligning to TRBD2. Germline V lookup: CDR1 SQVTM, CDR2 ANQGSEA. There are 13 residues in the CDR3. The trim removed 6 bases at V and 4 bases at J, leaving 4 bases unmatched. The CDR3 loop reads CSVAGTSGYEQYF. The DNA for the CDR3 is TGCAGCGTAGCTGGGACTAGCGGGTACGAGCAGTACTTC.

This clone was recorded a few times. The chain employs TRBV6-5 and TRBJ2-1, with 9 bases matching TRBD2. After removal of 0 bases from V and 16 bases from J, the junction contained 10 bases not matched to a gene. Germline V gene data show CDR1 as MNHEY and CDR2 as SVGAGI. The CDR3 extends over 14 amino acids. CDR3 bases: TGTGCCAGCAGTTACTCGAAGGGACTAGCCGTCGCTTTCTTC. As protein: CASSYSKGLAVAFF.

The rearrangement joins TRBV11-2 to TRBJ2-7; D unresolved. The CDR3 totals 14 residues. Germline CDR1 and CDR2: SGHAT and FQNNGV. With 1 base removed from V and 4 bases from J, the gap between germline ends came to 11 bases. CDR3 in amino acids: CASSLVGVRYEQYF. As DNA, the CDR3 is TGTGCCAGCAGCTTAGTTGGGGTCAGGTACGAGCAGTACTTC. Full variable domain (outside the CDR3, taken from reference TRBV11-2 and TRBJ2-7): EAGVAQSPRYKIIEKRQSVAFWCNPISGHATLYWYQQILGQGPKLLIQFQNNGVVDDSQLPKDRFSAERLKGVDSTLKIQPAKLEDSAVYLCASSLVGVRYEQYFGPGTRLTVT.

This clone was recorded a few times. The chain carries TRBV30 and TRBJ2-7; a possible D gene is TRBD1 (6 bases). Trimming left V 4 bases short and J 2 bases short, with 12 bases between. The V gene's germline CDR1 is GTSNPN and CDR2 SVGIG (reference sequence). The CDR3 is 13 amino acids. The CDR3 sequence is CAWTPDSPYEQYF. CDR3 nucleotides: TGTGCCTGGACCCCGGACAGTCCCTACGAGCAGTACTTC.

This clone was found a few times. This chain uses TRBV5-1 with TRBJ2-1; weak D call: TRBD1 (6 bases). The germline CDR1 and CDR2 sequences are SGHRS and YFSETQ. V dropped 4 bases and J dropped 4 bases, with 15 bases sitting between them. CDR3 length equals 15 residues. This CDR3 reads CASSTSSQGYNEQFF. The CDR3 bases are TGCGCCAGCAGCACATCCTCACAGGGATACAATGAGCAGTTCTTC.

The chain couples TRBV29-1 to TRBJ1-2, with D perhaps matching TRBD1 (6 bases). The germline gives CDR1 SQVTM, CDR2 ANQGSEA. The CDR3 runs 11 residues. The V end lost 6 bases, the J end lost 6 bases, and 11 bases lay between the germline ends. CDR3 nucleotides: TGCAGCGTCAGGGGCGGGCATGGCTACACCTTC. As protein: CSVRGGHGYTF.

In this sample, this clone turned up once. The V and J genes are TRBV27 and TRBJ2-1, with 9 positions matching TRBD1. The V segment lost 6 bases and the J segment 7 bases; nucleotides outside the gene matches: 16. Germline CDR1 reads MNHEY; CDR2 reads SMNVEV (reference sequence). The CDR3 runs to 17 residues. The CDR3 DNA reads as TGTGCCAGCAGCCTAAGGTTGGGGACAGGGCGGGAAAATGAGCAGTTCTTC. Its protein product is CASSLRLGTGRENEQFF.

This chain connects TRBV5-6 to TRBJ1-6; 7 bases map to TRBD1. The CDR3 is 18 residues long. CDR1 SGHDT and CDR2 YYEEEE come from the germline V gene. J was trimmed by 0 bases and V by 1 base; bases with no gene match: 7. The CDR3 spells CASSLRAGGNSYNSPLHF. As DNA, the CDR3 is TGTGCCAGCAGCTTGCGTGCAGGGGGAAACTCCTATAATTCACCCCTCCACTTT.

Concerning this clone: Within the sample, other DNA sequences also encode this same CDR3. V gene TRBV5-1 combines with J gene TRBJ2-3; D is uncertain. Germline V gene sequence: CDR1 SGHRS, CDR2 YFSETQ. V was pared by 3 bases and J by 3 bases, with 2 bases between. The CDR3 is 11 amino acids. DNA of the CDR3: TGCGCCAGCAGCTCAACAGATACGCAGTATTTT. Amino acid sequence: CASSSTDTQYF.

This chain links TRBV29-1 with TRBJ1-1; D may be TRBD1 (6 bases). V was trimmed by 0 bases and J by 4 bases, leaving 12 bases between them. The CDR3 sequence is 14 residues long. The germline CDR1 and CDR2 sequences are SQVTM and ANQGSEA. The CDR3 here is CSVEEGNRVTEAFF. CDR3 sequence (DNA): TGCAGCGTTGAAGAAGGGAACAGGGTCACTGAAGCTTTCTTT. Variable domain in full (rest from reference TRBV29-1 and TRBJ1-1): SAVISQKPSRDICQRGTSLTIQCQVDSQVTMMFWYRQQPGQSLTLIATANQGSEATYESGFVIDKFPISRPNLTFSTLTVSNMSPEDSSIYLCSVEEGNRVTEAFFGQGTRLTVV.

This clone was seen only a few times. This rearrangement joins TRBV10-3 to TRBJ2-3; D may be TRBD2 (5 bases). V was clipped by 10 bases and J by 3 bases, with 14 bases between them. This CDR3 has 13 amino acids. Germline CDR1 reads ENHRY; CDR2 reads SYGVKD. Written as DNA, the CDR3 is TGTGCCAACAAAGCGGCGCCAACAGATACGCAGTATTTT. Translating it yields CANKAAPTDTQYF.

V and J are TRBV10-3 and TRBJ2-1; 11 bases map to TRBD2. This CDR3 contains 12 residues. The V segment lost 10 bases and the J segment 9 bases; nucleotides outside the gene matches: 5. Looked up from germline, CDR1 is ENHRY and CDR2 is SYGVKD. As DNA, the CDR3 is TGTGCCAGCTCCGGGACTAGCGGTGAGCAGTTCTTC. This gives the protein CASSGTSGEQFF.

In its sample, this clone was seen a few times. V is TRBV5-1 and J is TRBJ1-1; D not certain. The CDR3 runs 15 residues. Germline CDR1 reads SGHRS; CDR2 reads YFSETQ. The V gene lost 2 bases and the J gene lost 0 bases, with 11 bases spanning the gap. CDR3 in DNA: TGCGCCAGCAGCTTTCAGTCAGCCATGAACACTGAAGCTTTCTTT. It yields the protein CASSFQSAMNTEAFF.

This clone came up a few times. The chain has TRBV7-9 and TRBJ1-1; 7 nucleotides line up with TRBD1. Germline CDR1 SEHNR, CDR2 FQNEAQ (reference sequence). The CDR3 contains 15 residues. V gave up 3 bases and J gave up 2 bases; unmatched junction bases: 6. The CDR3 is CASSFRDSPNTEAFF. The CDR3 coding sequence is TGTGCCAGCAGCTTCAGGGACAGCCCAAACACTGAAGCTTTCTTT.

The J gene is TRBJ2-7, the V gene TRBV2; D gene uncertain. CDR3 length: 13 residues. CDR1 is SNHLY and CDR2 is FYNNEI in the germline V gene. Trimming took 2 bases from V and 2 from J, leaving 7 bases between them. CDR3 loop: CASSERDPYEQYF. In DNA form, the CDR3 reads TGTGCCAGCAGTGAAAGGGATCCCTACGAGCAGTACTTC.

This clone was counted once. V gene TRBV30 combines with J gene TRBJ1-5; 7 bases agree with TRBD1. Trimming cost V 5 bases and J 6 bases; bases outside gene matches: 7. CDR3 size: 13 residues. Germline CDR1 is GTSNPN and CDR2 is SVGIG (reference sequence). CDR3 in amino acids: CAWSTGQGQPQHF. In DNA, the CDR3 is TGTGCCTGGTCGACAGGGCAAGGTCAGCCCCAGCATTTT.

The V gene is TRBV4-1, the J gene TRBJ2-5; 7 bases map to TRBD1. Trimming removed 0 bases from V and 4 bases from J; junction bases left unmatched: 14. The length of the CDR3 is 18 residues. Per the germline V gene, CDR1 is MGHRA and CDR2 is YSYEKL. The CDR3 reads CASSQDHRGQNYPETQYF. CDR3 nucleotides: TGCGCCAGCAGCCAAGATCACAGGGGCCAAAATTACCCAGAGACCCAGTACTTC.

The chain links TRBV2 to TRBJ2-5; D perhaps matches TRBD2 (5 bases). V was clipped by 5 bases and J by 2 bases, with 12 bases between them. CDR3 length: 14 amino acids. The germline gives CDR1 SNHLY, CDR2 FYNNEI. CDR3 protein: CASSPPSGQETQYF. CDR3 DNA sequence: TGTGCCAGCAGTCCCCCAAGCGGACAAGAGACCCAGTACTTC.

This sequence joins TRBV29-1 and TRBJ1-1; maybe TRBD1 (6 bases). This CDR3 has 14 amino acids. The germline V gene has CDR1 SQVTM and CDR2 ANQGSEA. Trimming shortened V by 3 bases and J by 1 base, and 12 bases separated the two germline ends. In nucleotides, the CDR3 is TGCAGCGTTGAGCAGACAGGCTGGAACACTGAAGCTTTCTTT. This encodes CSVEQTGWNTEAFF.

The rearrangement links TRBV23-1 to TRBJ1-2, with a weak D call TRBD1 (5 bases). TRBV23-1 qualifies as an ORF whose function is uncertain. The CDR3 covers 15 residues. The V end was cut by 6 bases, the J end by 4 bases, with 18 bases between. The CDR3 sequence is CASSLSSDSSYGYTF. CDR3 in DNA: TGCGCCAGCAGCCTAAGCTCCGACAGCTCCTATGGCTACACCTTC.

This clone was detected only once. The chain links TRBV27 to TRBJ2-7; 11 nucleotides align to TRBD2. Looked up from germline, CDR1 is MNHEY and CDR2 is SMNVEV (reference sequence). CDR3 length: 17 residues. V trimming: 5 bases; J trimming: 1 base; junction bases outside the gene matches: 10. The CDR3 sequence is CASSRFSGTSGSYEQYF. CDR3 bases: TGTGCCAGCAGTAGATTCTCCGGGACTAGCGGTTCCTACGAGCAGTACTTC.

The chain recombines TRBV29-1 with TRBJ1-1, with D possibly TRBD1 on 5 matching bases. The CDR3 length is 14 residues. Deletions cut 6 bases from V and 3 bases from J, with 17 bases between. Germline CDR1 and CDR2: SQVTM and ANQGSEA. The CDR3 spells CSVDFRVSDTEAFF. The CDR3 DNA sequence: TGCAGCGTGGACTTCAGGGTGTCGGACACTGAAGCTTTCTTT.

The chain uses TRBV5-1 and TRBJ2-3, with D unclear. The CDR3 runs to 12 residues. Trimming took 2 bases from V and 4 from J, leaving 5 bases between them. Germline V gene data show CDR1 as SGHRS and CDR2 as YFSETQ. In DNA form, the CDR3 reads TGCGCCAGCAGCTTTACATCAGATACGCAGTATTTT. This sequence encodes CASSFTSDTQYF.

This chain links TRBV30 with TRBJ1-3; D is uncertain. The V gene's germline CDR1 is GTSNPN and CDR2 SVGIG (reference sequence). V was cut by 1 base and J by 3 bases, with 16 bases left in between. This CDR3 contains 16 residues. The CDR3 reads CAWSEGAGLSGNTIYF. CDR3 nucleotides: TGTGCCTGGAGTGAGGGTGCAGGTTTAAGTGGAAACACCATATATTTT.